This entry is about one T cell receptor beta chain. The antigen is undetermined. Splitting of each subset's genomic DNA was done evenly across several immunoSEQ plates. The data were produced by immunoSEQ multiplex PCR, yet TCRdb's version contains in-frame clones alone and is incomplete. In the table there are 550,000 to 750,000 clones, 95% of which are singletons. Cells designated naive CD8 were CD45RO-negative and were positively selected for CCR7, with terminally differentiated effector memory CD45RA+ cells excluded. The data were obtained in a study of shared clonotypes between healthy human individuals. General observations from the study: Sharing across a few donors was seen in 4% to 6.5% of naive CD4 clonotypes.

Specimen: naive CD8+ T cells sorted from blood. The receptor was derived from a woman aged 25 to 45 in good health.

The CDR3 DNA is TGTGCCAGCAGCTCGGGCTTGGGGGCGCATGGGGAGACCCAGTACTTC. Amino acid sequence: CASSSGLGAHGETQYF. V and J are TRBV11-2 and TRBJ2-5; TRBD1 is a possible D gene (6 bases). Germline CDR1 SGHAT, CDR2 FQNNGV. The CDR3 has 16 amino acids. V was pared by 4 bases and J by 5 bases, with 20 bases between.